This record concerns one TCR beta chain sequence. Its cognate antigen is unknown. TCRdb reanalysed the reads using MiXCR and keeps one entry per CDR3 protein. The table has 450,000 to 650,000 distinct CDR3 sequences, approximately 40% seen once. The entry originates in a study of T cell repertoires in cytomegalovirus infection. Across the whole study: Public TCR beta signatures indicated both CMV infection and matching HLA type.

The CDR3 sequence is 16 residues long. Germline V gives CDR1 DFQATT, CDR2 SNEGSKA (reference sequence). The germline V and J ends were trimmed by 0 bases and 6 bases, with 18 bases remaining between them. The rearrangement links TRBV20-1 to TRBJ2-1; no clear D. The source was cultured PBMCs, collected from culture after CMV antigen stimulation. This TCR was recovered from a human donor in good health (CMV status not recorded). Some clones in this sample may be carry-over from other donors' samples. As DNA, the CDR3 is TGCAGTGCTAGAGATTATTCGATTAGCACCCTCAATGAGCAGTTCTTC. It is translated as CSARDYSISTLNEQFF.